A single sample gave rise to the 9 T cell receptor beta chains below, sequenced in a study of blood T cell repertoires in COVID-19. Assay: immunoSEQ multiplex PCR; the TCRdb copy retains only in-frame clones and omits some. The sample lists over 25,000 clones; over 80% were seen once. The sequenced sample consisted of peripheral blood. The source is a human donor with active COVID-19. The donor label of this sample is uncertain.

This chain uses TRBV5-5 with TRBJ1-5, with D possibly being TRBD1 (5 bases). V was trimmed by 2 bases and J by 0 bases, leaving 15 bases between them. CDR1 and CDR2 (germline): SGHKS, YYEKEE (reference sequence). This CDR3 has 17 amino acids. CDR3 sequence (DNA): TGTGCCAGCAGCTTTACAGGAGGGGCTGATAGCAATCAGCCCCAGCATTTT. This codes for CASSFTGGADSNQPQHF.

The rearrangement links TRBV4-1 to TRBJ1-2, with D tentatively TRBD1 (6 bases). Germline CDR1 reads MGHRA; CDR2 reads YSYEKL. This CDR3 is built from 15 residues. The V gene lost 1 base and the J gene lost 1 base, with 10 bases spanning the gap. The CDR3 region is CASSQVRGLNYGYTF. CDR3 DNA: TGCGCCAGCAGCCAAGTCAGGGGCCTTAACTATGGCTACACCTTC.

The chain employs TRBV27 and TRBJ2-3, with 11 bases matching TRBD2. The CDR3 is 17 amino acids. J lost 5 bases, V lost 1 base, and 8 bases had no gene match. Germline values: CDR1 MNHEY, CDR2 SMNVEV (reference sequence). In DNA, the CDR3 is TGTGCCAGCAGTTTATTGGGTAGCGGGGGGGGTCAAGATACGCAGTATTTT. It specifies CASSLLGSGGGQDTQYF.

The chain's CDR3 is CASSPLAGAGELFF. The CDR3 region has the DNA TGTGCCAGCTCACCACTAGCGGGAGCCGGGGAGCTGTTTTTT. The rearrangement uses TRBV18 and TRBJ2-2; 9 nucleotides align to TRBD2. Germline CDR1 and CDR2: KGHSH and LQKENI. The CDR3 runs 14 residues. V lost 1 base and J lost 6; bases outside the gene matches: 0.

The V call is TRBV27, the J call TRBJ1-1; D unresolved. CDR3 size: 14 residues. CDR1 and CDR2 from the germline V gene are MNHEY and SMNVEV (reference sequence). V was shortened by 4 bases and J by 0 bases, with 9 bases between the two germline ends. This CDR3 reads CASSSVVMNTEAFF. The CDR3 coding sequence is TGTGCCAGCAGTTCAGTCGTTATGAACACTGAAGCTTTCTTT.

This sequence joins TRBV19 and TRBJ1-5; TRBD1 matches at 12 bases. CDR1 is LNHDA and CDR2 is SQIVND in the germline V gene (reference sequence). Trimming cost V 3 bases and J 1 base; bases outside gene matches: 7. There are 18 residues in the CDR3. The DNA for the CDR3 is TGTGCCAGTAGTATGAGAGGGACAGGGGGCGGCAGCAATCAGCCCCAGCATTTT. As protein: CASSMRGTGGGSNQPQHF.

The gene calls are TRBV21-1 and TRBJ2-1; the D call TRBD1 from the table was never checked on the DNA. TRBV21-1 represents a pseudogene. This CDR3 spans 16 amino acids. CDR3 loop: CASSKRHRDSYNEQFF. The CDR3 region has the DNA TGTGCCAGCAGCAAAAGACACAGGGACTCCTACAATGAGCAGTTCTTC.

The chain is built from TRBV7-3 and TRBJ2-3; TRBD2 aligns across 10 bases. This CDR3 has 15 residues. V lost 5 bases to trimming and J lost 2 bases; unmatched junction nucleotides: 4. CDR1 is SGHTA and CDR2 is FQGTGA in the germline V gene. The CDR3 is CASSPLAGVTDTQYF. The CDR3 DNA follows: TGTGCCAGCAGCCCGCTAGCGGGAGTCACAGATACGCAGTATTTT.

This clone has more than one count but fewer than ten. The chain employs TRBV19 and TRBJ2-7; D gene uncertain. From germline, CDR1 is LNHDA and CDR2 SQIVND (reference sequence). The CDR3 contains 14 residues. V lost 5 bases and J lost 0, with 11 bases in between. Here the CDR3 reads CASSPFRGSYEQYF. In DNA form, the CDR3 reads TGTGCCAGTAGTCCCTTCCGCGGCTCCTACGAGCAGTACTTC.